Below are 27 T cell receptor beta chains sequenced from a single sample in a study of T cell clusters in autoimmune cytopenias. TRB rearrangements were amplified by touch-down multiplex PCR with mixed TRB-A/B primers. TCRdb reprocessed the multiplex PCR reads and reports one entry per CDR3 protein, with no DNA. The table for this sample gives about 3,400 distinct CDR3 sequences. Tens of thousands of genome equivalents of blood DNA were amplified for TRB. The sequenced sample was peripheral blood. The receptors derive from a human donor with an autoimmune cytopenia, with autoimmune hepatitis or in good health (not recorded which).

This clonotype counts as medium-sized by frequency. The chain links TRBV7-2 to TRBJ2-2; no DNA is available, so the TRBD1 call from TCRdb remains unchecked. The CDR3 is 15 amino acids. In germline, CDR1 is SGHTA, CDR2 FQGNSA. The CDR3 loop reads CASSSGTPNTGELFF. The full variable domain, completed using reference TRBV7-2 and TRBJ2-2, is GAGVSQSPSNKVTEKGKDVELRCDPISGHTALYWYRQSLGQGLEFLIYFQGNSAPDKSGLPSDRFSAERTGGSVSTLTIQRTQQEDSAVYLCASSSGTPNTGELFFGEGSRLTVL.

This rearrangement joins TRBV28 to TRBJ2-3; TCRdb's D gene call, TRBD1, goes unchecked for lack of DNA. The germline CDR1 and CDR2 sequences are MDHEN and SYDVKM. The CDR3 spans 15 residues. The CDR3 is CASRGGGQGTDTQYF.

The chain recombines TRBV6-1 with TRBJ1-3. This CDR3 has 14 residues. Germline-derived CDR1 and CDR2 are MNHNS and SASEGT. This chain's CDR3 is CASSKDHSGNTIYF.

The V call is TRBV24-1, the J call TRBJ2-1. The germline gives CDR1 KGHDR, CDR2 SFDVKD. The CDR3 is 12 amino acids. The CDR3 here is CATSDYNSEQFF.

This chain connects TRBV20-1 to TRBJ1-6; TCRdb gives TRBD1 as the D gene, but with no DNA this cannot be confirmed. In germline, CDR1 is DFQATT, CDR2 SNEGSKA (reference sequence). CDR3 length: 15 amino acids. CDR3 protein: CSASGGQGYNSPLHF.

Judged by frequency, this clonotype is medium-sized. The J gene is TRBJ1-5, the V gene TRBV20-1; as DNA is missing, the TRBD1 call by TCRdb cannot be tested. The CDR3 is 14 amino acids. Germline lookup yields CDR1 DFQATT and CDR2 SNEGSKA (reference sequence). CDR3 residues: CSAGTAYSNQPQHF.

Measured by frequency, this clonotype is medium-sized. V gene TRBV6-5 combines with J gene TRBJ2-7; the D call of TRBD2 rests on TCRdb alone, since no DNA is present to check it. CDR1 and CDR2 from the germline V gene are MNHEY and SVGAGI. The CDR3 is made up of 15 amino acids. Here the CDR3 reads CASSYGPPETYEQYF.

This chain links TRBV10-3 with TRBJ1-2. The CDR3 sequence is 14 residues long. In germline, CDR1 is ENHRY, CDR2 SYGVKD. CDR3 loop: CAISETQENYGYTF.

The J gene is TRBJ2-2, the V gene TRBV5-1. The CDR3 totals 14 residues. Germline lookup yields CDR1 SGHRS and CDR2 YFSETQ. The CDR3 region is CASSLSGNTGELFF.

This clonotype counts as medium-sized by frequency. V gene TRBV7-2 combines with J gene TRBJ1-3. This CDR3 has 15 residues. Germline V CDR1 and CDR2: SGHTA, FQGNSA. CDR3 region: CASSFEVSSGNTIYF.

According to its frequency, this clonotype is medium-sized. This rearrangement joins TRBV29-1 to TRBJ2-3. The CDR3 runs 12 residues. Germline loops: CDR1 SQVTM, CDR2 ANQGSEA. CDR3 in amino acids: CSVEEPRDTQYF.

This clonotype is medium-sized by frequency. CDR3 sequence: CASSFEWGYTF. The chain joins TRBV12-3 or TRBV12-4 to TRBJ1-2. The CDR3 totals 11 residues.

The J gene is TRBJ2-3, the V gene TRBV11-2; checking the TCRdb D call of TRBD2 is not possible without DNA. The CDR3 runs 17 residues. Germline CDR1 SGHAT, CDR2 FQNNGV. The CDR3 region is CASSLDGEEMYTDTQYF.

Measured by frequency, this clonotype is medium-sized (0.01 to 0.1%). The chain carries TRBV19 and TRBJ2-7; TCRdb gives TRBD1 as the D gene, but with no DNA this cannot be confirmed. The CDR3 totals 15 residues. The germline V gene has CDR1 LNHDA and CDR2 SQIVND (reference sequence). The CDR3 region is CASSIGGTQVYEQYF. Filled out from reference TRBV19 and TRBJ2-7, the complete variable domain reads DGGITQSPKYLFRKEGQNVTLSCEQNLNHDAMYWYRQDPGQGLRLIYYSQIVNDFQKGDIAEGYSVSREKKESFPLTVTSAQKNPTAFYLCASSIGGTQVYEQYFGPGTRLTVT.

This clonotype is deemed medium-sized by its frequency. The V call is TRBV20-1, the J call TRBJ2-1; the TRBD1 assignment by TCRdb is unverifiable without DNA. The CDR3 consists of 14 residues. Germline assignment: CDR1 DFQATT and CDR2 SNEGSKA (reference sequence). CDR3 in amino acids: CSADRGLYYNEQFF.

By frequency, this clonotype is medium-sized (0.01 to 0.1%). This sequence joins TRBV6-5 and TRBJ1-6. The CDR3 length is 15 residues. Per germline, CDR1 MNHEY and CDR2 SVGAGI. The CDR3 sequence is CASSYYDGSNSPLHF.

This clonotype registers medium-sized by frequency. This chain links TRBV29-1 with TRBJ2-3. Looked up from germline, CDR1 is SQVTM and CDR2 is ANQGSEA. The CDR3 spans 12 residues. The CDR3 region is CSFGLGTDTQYF.

By frequency, this clonotype registers medium-sized. The rearrangement joins TRBV30 to TRBJ1-1; the TCRdb D gene call, TRBD1, has no DNA to confirm it. Germline V gene sequence: CDR1 GTSNPN, CDR2 SVGIG (reference sequence). This CDR3 has 13 residues. This chain's CDR3 is CAWTKGRQPEAFF.

This rearrangement joins TRBV7-9 to TRBJ2-5. CDR1 is SEHNR, CDR2 FQNEAQ, per germline (reference sequence). CDR3 length: 15 amino acids. This CDR3 reads CASSPDLGSQETQYF.

This clonotype counts as medium-sized by frequency. The CDR3 loop is CASTVGGGSRTDTQYF. The genes are TRBV7-9 and TRBJ2-3; TCRdb designates TRBD2, a call that cannot be tested without DNA. CDR3 length equals 16 residues. Germline assignment: CDR1 SEHNR and CDR2 FQNEAQ (reference sequence). The full variable domain, with the rest looked up from reference TRBV7-9 and TRBJ2-3, is DTGVSQNPRHKITKRGQNVTFRCDPISEHNRLYWYRQTLGQGPEFLTYFQNEAQLEKSRLLSDRFSAERPKGSFSTLEIQRTEQGDSAMYLCASTVGGGSRTDTQYFGPGTRLTVL.

This clonotype ranks as medium-sized in terms of frequency. The rearrangement joins TRBV12-3 or TRBV12-4 to TRBJ1-2; the D call from TCRdb, TRBD1, cannot be confirmed without DNA. The CDR3 length is 15 residues. CDR3 in amino acids: CASSLEDRGFDGYTF.

This clonotype shows up as medium-sized by frequency. The chain joins TRBV5-5 to TRBJ2-7; the D gene TCRdb calls, TRBD1, cannot be checked with no DNA. CDR3 length: 13 residues. Germline V gene sequence: CDR1 SGHKS, CDR2 YYEKEE (reference sequence). CDR3 loop: CASSFGPLREQYF.

This sequence joins TRBV5-1 and TRBJ1-2; the D gene TCRdb calls, TRBD1, cannot be checked with no DNA. The CDR3 runs 11 residues. Germline CDR1 SGHRS, CDR2 YFSETQ. This CDR3 is CASSLGGGYTF.

This clonotype is deemed medium-sized by its frequency. The chain joins TRBV6-5 to TRBJ2-5; TCRdb names TRBD2, which stays unverified in the absence of DNA. In germline, CDR1 is MNHEY, CDR2 SVGAGI. The CDR3 contains 14 residues. CDR3 region: CASSYWAGRETQYF.

Frequency places this clonotype as medium-sized. V and J are TRBV27 and TRBJ2-3; checking the TCRdb D call of TRBD2 is not possible without DNA. This CDR3 has 15 residues. In germline, CDR1 is MNHEY, CDR2 SMNVEV (reference sequence). The CDR3 spells CASSPSGIGRDTQYF.

This clonotype counts as medium-sized by frequency. This chain connects TRBV7-9 to TRBJ2-7; TCRdb calls TRBD2, which cannot be checked without DNA. Looked up from germline, CDR1 is SEHNR and CDR2 is FQNEAQ (reference sequence). CDR3 length: 15 residues. The CDR3 spells CASGAPASGNYEQYF.

The chain is built from TRBV4-1 and TRBJ2-5; TCRdb names TRBD2, which stays unverified in the absence of DNA. The CDR3 contains 13 residues. Per the germline V gene, CDR1 is MGHRA and CDR2 is YSYEKL. This CDR3 is CASSLRGGETQYF.